There are many counts of the clone carrying this T cell receptor beta chain. Its target is not known. Germline V gene sequence: CDR1 SGHAT, CDR2 FQNNGV. Deletions cut 5 bases from V and 6 bases from J, with 18 bases between. The CDR3 covers 15 residues. Diagnosis of hyperthyroidism was new in patients aged 18 to 65, and its duration was under 2 months. PBMCs were collected from a roughly 10 ml volume of fresh peripheral blood. This sample stems from a study of T cells in Graves' hyperthyroidism and ophthalmopathy. Study-wide points: The model foresaw ophthalmopathy a median roughly 6 months prior to onset. In blood, most of the thyroid clonotypes expanded above 0.001 were also present.

Amplified TCR beta CDR3 regions derived from RNA transcripts. During a first-round RT-PCR of the TCR CDR3, the HTBI primer set was used. One entry per CDR3 protein, called by TCRdb with MiXCR from the multiplex PCR reads. In the table there are almost 600,000 distinct CDR3 sequences, approximately 14% of which are singletons. The sequence came from a woman aged 25 to 45 with Graves' hyperthyroidism that later progressed to Graves' ophthalmopathy. Input material: blood. The rearrangement links TRBV11-2 to TRBJ2-3; the D gene could be TRBD1 or TRBD2 (5 bases each). The CDR3 here is CASSVGPTQGDTQYF. The DNA of the CDR3 is TGTGCCAGCAGCGTGGGACCGACGCAAGGGGATACGCAGTATTTT.